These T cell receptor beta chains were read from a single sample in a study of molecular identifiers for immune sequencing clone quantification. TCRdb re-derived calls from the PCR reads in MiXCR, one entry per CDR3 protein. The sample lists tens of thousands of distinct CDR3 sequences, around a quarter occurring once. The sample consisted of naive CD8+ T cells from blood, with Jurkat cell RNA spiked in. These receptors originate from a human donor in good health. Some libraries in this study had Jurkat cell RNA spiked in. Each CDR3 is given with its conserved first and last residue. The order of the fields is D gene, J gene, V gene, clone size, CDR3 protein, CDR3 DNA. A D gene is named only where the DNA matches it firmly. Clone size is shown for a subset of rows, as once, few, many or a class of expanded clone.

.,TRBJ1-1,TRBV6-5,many,CASSYLGTEAFF,TGTGCCAGCAGTTACTTGGGAACTGAAGCTTTCTTT
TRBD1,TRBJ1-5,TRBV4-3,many,CASSQDYPGGMGQPQHF,TGCGCCAGCAGCCAAGATTACCCAGGGGGTATGGGTCAGCCCCAGCATTTT
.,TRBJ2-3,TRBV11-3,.,CASSLPGDTQYF,TGTGCCAGCAGCTTACCGGGAGATACGCAGTATTTT
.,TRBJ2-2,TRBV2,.,CASSRNTGELFF,TGTGCCAGCAGCAGAAACACCGGGGAGCTGTTTTTT
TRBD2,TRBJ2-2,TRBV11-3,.,CASSSRTSGNTGELFF,TGTGCCAGCAGCTCCCGGACTAGCGGCAACACCGGGGAGCTGTTTTTT
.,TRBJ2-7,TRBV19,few,CASSIRDGPDEQYF,TGTGCCAGTAGTATCCGGGACGGTCCGGACGAGCAGTACTTC
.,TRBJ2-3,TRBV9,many,CASSEGGSTDTQYF,TGTGCCAGCAGTGAAGGGGGTAGCACAGATACGCAGTATTTT
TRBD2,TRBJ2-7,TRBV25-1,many,CATDSGTHYEQYF,TGTGCCACCGATAGCGGGACCCACTACGAGCAGTACTTC
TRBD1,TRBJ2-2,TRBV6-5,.,CASSPQDRGLDTGELFF,TGTGCCAGCAGCCCCCAGGACAGGGGGCTAGACACCGGGGAGCTGTTTTTT
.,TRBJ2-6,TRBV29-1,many,CSVEDLPGAGANVLTF,TGCAGCGTTGAAGATCTTCCAGGGGCTGGGGCCAACGTCCTGACTTTC
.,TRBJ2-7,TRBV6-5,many,CASSVGLTYEQYF,TGTGCCAGCAGTGTCGGACTTACCTACGAGCAGTACTTC
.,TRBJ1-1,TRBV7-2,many,CASSLGVGPMNTEAFF,TGTGCCAGCAGCTTAGGCGTAGGGCCTATGAACACTGAAGCTTTCTTT
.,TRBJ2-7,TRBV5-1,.,CASSFGLGYEQYF,TGCGCCAGCAGTTTTGGTCTGGGGTACGAGCAGTACTTC
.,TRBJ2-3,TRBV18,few,CASSPGYDTQYF,TGTGCCAGCTCACCAGGGTATGATACGCAGTATTTT
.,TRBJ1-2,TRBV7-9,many,CASSPLWENYGYTF,TGTGCCAGCAGCCCCCTCTGGGAGAACTATGGCTACACCTTC
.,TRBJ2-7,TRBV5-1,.,CASSFAREQYF,TGCGCCAGCAGCTTCGCTCGGGAGCAGTACTTC
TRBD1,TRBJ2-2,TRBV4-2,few,CASSPYETGVNTGELFF,TGTGCCAGCAGCCCCTACGAGACAGGGGTGAACACCGGGGAGCTGTTTTTT
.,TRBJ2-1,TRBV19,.,CVSSITPSSPNEQFF,TGTGTCAGTAGTATAACCCCATCCTCCCCAAATGAGCAGTTCTTC
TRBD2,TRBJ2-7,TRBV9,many,CASSVTGTSGYEQYF,TGTGCCAGCAGCGTGACCGGGACTAGTGGCTACGAGCAGTACTTC
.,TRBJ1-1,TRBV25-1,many,CASSEAGEGTEAFF,TGTGCCAGCAGTGAAGCCGGGGAGGGCACTGAAGCTTTCTTT
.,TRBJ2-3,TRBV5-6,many,CASSLAVAGASTDTQYF,TGTGCCAGCAGCTTGGCTGTGGCGGGGGCTAGCACAGATACGCAGTATTTT
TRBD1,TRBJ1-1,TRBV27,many,CASSPWDSMNTEAFF,TGTGCCAGCAGTCCCTGGGACAGCATGAACACTGAAGCTTTCTTT
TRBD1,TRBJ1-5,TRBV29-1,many,CSVRTGGNQPQHF,TGCAGCGTTCGGACAGGAGGCAATCAGCCCCAGCATTTT
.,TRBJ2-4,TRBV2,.,CGSELGEALAKNIQYF,TGTGGCAGTGAATTGGGGGAGGCTCTAGCCAAAAACATTCAGTACTTC
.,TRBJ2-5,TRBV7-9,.,CASSSLRGFPDQETQYF,TGTGCCAGCAGCTCCCTCAGGGGTTTTCCGGACCAAGAGACCCAGTACTTC
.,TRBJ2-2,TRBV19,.,CASSIRPGYPDTGELFF,TGTGCCAGTAGTATAAGGCCAGGGTATCCGGACACCGGGGAGCTGTTTTTT
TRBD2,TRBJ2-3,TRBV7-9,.,CASSSQRGYGDTQYF,TGTGCCAGCAGCTCCCAGCGGGGTTATGGAGATACGCAGTATTTT
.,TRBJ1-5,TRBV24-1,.,CATSDLDENQPQHF,TGTGCCACCAGTGATCTCGACGAGAATCAGCCCCAGCATTTT
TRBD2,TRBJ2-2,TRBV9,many,CASSASGRAGTGELFF,TGTGCCAGCAGCGCTAGCGGGAGGGCCGGCACCGGGGAGCTGTTTTTT
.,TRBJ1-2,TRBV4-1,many,CASSQGPQGANYGYTF,TGCGCCAGCAGCCAAGGGCCACAGGGAGCTAACTATGGCTACACCTTC
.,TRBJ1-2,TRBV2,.,CASTLMGNYGYTF,TGTGCCAGCACCCTAATGGGTAACTATGGCTACACCTTC
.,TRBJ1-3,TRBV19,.,CASSYRSGNTIYF,TGTGCCAGTAGTTATCGATCTGGAAACACCATATATTTT
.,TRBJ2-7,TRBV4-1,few,CASSQAGGRDEQYF,TGCGCCAGCAGCCAAGCGGGGGGCAGGGACGAGCAGTACTTC
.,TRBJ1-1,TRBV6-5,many,CASSLDNTEAFF,TGTGCCAGCAGTTTGGACAACACTGAAGCTTTCTTT
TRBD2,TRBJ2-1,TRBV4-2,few,CASSQDTSGTLYNEQFF,TGTGCCAGCAGCCAAGATACTAGCGGGACCCTCTACAATGAGCAGTTCTTC
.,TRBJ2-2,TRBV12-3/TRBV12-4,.,CASSPSGAGELFF,TGTGCCAGCAGCCCCAGTGGGGCCGGGGAGCTGTTTTTT
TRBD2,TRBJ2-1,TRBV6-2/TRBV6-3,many,CASSYSLTSGTEQFF,TGTGCCAGCAGTTACTCCCTGACTAGCGGGACTGAGCAGTTCTTC
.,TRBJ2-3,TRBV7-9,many,CASENSYTDTQYF,TGTGCCAGCGAAAACAGCTACACAGATACGCAGTATTTT
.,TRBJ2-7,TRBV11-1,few,CASSRKRFSYEQYF,TGTGCCAGCAGCCGAAAACGGTTCTCCTACGAGCAGTACTTC
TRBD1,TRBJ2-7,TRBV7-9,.,CASSSGQGWSYEQYF,TGTGCCAGCAGCTCGGGACAGGGATGGTCCTACGAGCAGTACTTC
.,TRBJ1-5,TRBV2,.,CASSVVYQPQHF,TGTGCCAGCAGTGTAGTTTATCAGCCCCAGCATTTT
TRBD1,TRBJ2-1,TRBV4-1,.,CTSSQTWPGQRYNEQFF,TGCACCAGCAGCCAGACCTGGCCGGGACAGCGGTACAATGAGCAGTTCTTC
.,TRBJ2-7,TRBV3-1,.,CASSHLTGDYEQYF,TGTGCCAGCAGCCACCTAACGGGGGACTACGAGCAGTACTTC
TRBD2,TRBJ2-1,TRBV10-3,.,CATNLAGDYNEQSF,TGTGCCACCAACCTAGCGGGTGACTACAATGAGCAGTCCTTC
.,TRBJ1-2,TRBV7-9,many,CASSSIQADYGYTF,TGTGCCAGCAGCTCGATCCAAGCTGACTATGGCTACACCTTC
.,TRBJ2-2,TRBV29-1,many,CSVDMNTGELFF,TGCAGCGTTGATATGAACACCGGGGAGCTGTTTTTT
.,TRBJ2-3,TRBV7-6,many,CASSSQKALVFSTDTQYF,TGTGCCAGCAGCTCCCAAAAAGCCCTAGTCTTCAGCACAGATACGCAGTATTTT
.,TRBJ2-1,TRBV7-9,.,CASSYGPENEQFF,TGTGCCAGCAGCTACGGACCAGAAAATGAGCAGTTCTTC
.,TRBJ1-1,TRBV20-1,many,CSAPQGGSLAFF,TGCAGTGCTCCCCAAGGGGGTAGTTTAGCTTTCTTT
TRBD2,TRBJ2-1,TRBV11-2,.,CASSAIAGTSSYNEQFF,TGTGCCAGCAGCGCGATAGCGGGGACCAGCTCCTACAATGAGCAGTTCTTC
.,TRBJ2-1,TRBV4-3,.,CASSQDRWAGWGNEQFF,TGCGCCAGCAGCCAAGATCGGTGGGCAGGGTGGGGCAATGAGCAGTTCTTC
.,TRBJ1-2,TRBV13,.,CASSLAGTWEGYTF,TGTGCCAGCAGCTTAGCCGGGACTTGGGAAGGCTACACCTTC
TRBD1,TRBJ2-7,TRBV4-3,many,CASSQGAGQGDEQYF,TGCGCCAGCAGCCAAGGGGCGGGACAGGGGGACGAGCAGTACTTC
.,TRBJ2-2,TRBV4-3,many,CASSQDRVTSTGELFF,TGCGCCAGCAGCCAAGACAGGGTGACGAGCACCGGGGAGCTGTTTTTT
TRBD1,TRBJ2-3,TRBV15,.,CAIGRETGGLTDTQYF,TGTGCCATCGGCAGAGAAACAGGGGGCTTAACAGATACGCAGTATTTT
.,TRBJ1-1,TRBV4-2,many,CASSQERLVAEAFF,TGTGCCAGCAGCCAAGAGAGGTTGGTCGCTGAAGCTTTCTTT
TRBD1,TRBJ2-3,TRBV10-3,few,CAISESLTGTGGPDTQYF,TGTGCCATCAGTGAGTCCCTGACCGGGACAGGGGGGCCAGATACGCAGTATTTT
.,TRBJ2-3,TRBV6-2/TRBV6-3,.,CASSYPLRNTQYF,TGTGCCAGCAGTTACCCCCTCAGAAATACGCAGTATTTT